The 9 T cell receptor beta chains in this list originate from one sample, sequenced in a study of cytomegalovirus exposure and HLA in healthy donors. Primers included in the PCR were 60 Vbeta and 13 Jbeta primers. The assay was immunoSEQ multiplex PCR, and TCRdb's table has in-frame clones only and misses some. This sample has around 210,000 clones, with around 77% found just once. The sequencing input was PBMCs. All receptors come from a woman in her thirties in good health and CMV-seronegative.

This clone turned up a few times. J is TRBJ1-6 and V is TRBV29-1; TRBD1 matches at 9 bases. With 6 bases clipped from V and 6 bases from J, the junction kept 6 bases outside the gene matches. The CDR3 consists of 14 residues. CDR1 is SQVTM and CDR2 is ANQGSEA in the germline V gene. The CDR3 DNA reads TGCAGCGTCTCACAGGGGGCTCGTAATTCACCCCTCCACTTT. Amino acids: CSVSQGARNSPLHF.

The chain recombines TRBV5-4 with TRBJ2-7; tentatively, D is TRBD1 (6 bases). The germline V and J ends were trimmed by 1 base and 1 base, with 12 bases remaining between them. The V gene's germline CDR1 is SGHNT and CDR2 YYREEE (reference sequence). This CDR3 contains 15 residues. This chain's CDR3 is CASSLRKQGSYEQYF. CDR3 nucleotides: TGTGCCAGCAGCTTGAGGAAGCAGGGGTCCTACGAGCAGTACTTC.

The genes are TRBV5-4 and TRBJ2-3, with 9 bases lining up with TRBD1. Per germline, CDR1 SGHNT and CDR2 YYREEE (reference sequence). V lost 7 bases to trimming and J lost 2 bases; unmatched junction nucleotides: 8. This CDR3 contains 15 residues. The CDR3 sequence: CASGGQGPNTDTQYF. CDR3 bases: TGTGCCAGCGGGGGACAGGGCCCCAACACAGATACGCAGTATTTT.

This clone occurred once. The rearrangement links TRBV30 to TRBJ2-2; 12 bases line up with TRBD2. The V gene end was trimmed by 4 bases and the J gene end by 8 bases; junction bases not matched to a gene: 8. The CDR3 runs 15 residues. Germline V gene data show CDR1 as GTSNPN and CDR2 as SVGIG (reference sequence). CDR3 region: CAWTTSGSLTGELFF. The DNA for the CDR3 is TGTGCCTGGACGACTAGCGGGAGTCTAACGGGGGAGCTGTTTTTT.

This chain uses TRBV6-1 with TRBJ2-7; tentative D call: TRBD2 (6 bases). Germline V CDR1 and CDR2: MNHNS, SASEGT. This CDR3 region has 15 residues. V shed 8 bases and J shed 0 bases, with 17 bases lying between them. The CDR3 sequence is CASLGGTKNSYEQYF. The CDR3 DNA sequence: TGTGCCAGCCTCGGAGGGACCAAGAACTCCTACGAGCAGTACTTC.

The genes are TRBV4-2 and TRBJ1-5; 12 bases agree with TRBD1. Germline CDR1 is LGHNA and CDR2 is YNFKEQ. V shed 10 bases and J 6 bases; nucleotides not matched to a gene: 22. The CDR3 length is 19 residues. The CDR3 coding sequence is TGTGCCACCTCACCTAAATTCCGGGACAGGGGGCGCGAGCGTCAGCCCCAGCATTTT. Translation gives CATSPKFRDRGRERQPQHF.

J is TRBJ2-3 and V is TRBV7-6; perhaps TRBD2 as D (5 bases). Germline-derived CDR1 and CDR2 are SGHVS and FNYEAQ. The V end was cut by 1 base, the J end by 6 bases, with 14 bases between. This CDR3 spans 15 amino acids. CDR3 nucleotides: TGTGCCAGCAGCTTAGTGGCGGGTCGTGTGGATACGCAGTATTTT. It codes for CASSLVAGRVDTQYF. The whole variable domain, filled in from reference TRBV7-6 and TRBJ2-3, reads GAGVSQSPRYKVTKRGQDVALRCDPISGHVSLYWYRQALGQGPEFLTYFNYEAQQDKSGLPNDRFSAERPEGSISTLTIQRTEQRDSAMYRCASSLVAGRVDTQYFGPGTRLTVL.

The gene calls are TRBV6-1 and TRBJ2-5, with 12 bases lining up with TRBD2. The CDR3 length is 14 residues. Per the germline V gene, CDR1 is MNHNS and CDR2 is SASEGT. V lost 6 bases to trimming and J lost 4 bases; unmatched junction nucleotides: 3. As DNA, the CDR3 is TGTGCCAGCAGACCTAGCGGGGGGGGAGAGACCCAGTACTTC. The encoded protein is CASRPSGGGETQYF.

The genes are TRBV30 and TRBJ1-2; TRBD1 matches 7 bases. The CDR3 is 13 amino acids. The germline gives CDR1 GTSNPN, CDR2 SVGIG (reference sequence). V was pared by 4 bases and J by 8 bases, with 10 bases of the junction left unmatched. The CDR3 coding sequence is TGTGCCTGGACCGCCGCGACAGGGAACGGCTACACCTTC. Translated: CAWTAATGNGYTF.